By share, the clone carrying this TCR beta chain ranks as large. Its antigen is not known. The sample belongs to a study of circulating CD8 cells and anti-PD-1 response in melanoma. Trimming removed 6 bases at V and 2 bases at J, with 12 bases between. Per germline, CDR1 SGHKS and CDR2 YYEKEE (reference sequence). CDR3 length: 14 residues. Sorting of live CD3+CD8+TCRalphabeta+ cells by PD-1 and/or TIGIT gave four subsets. The QIAseq Immune Repertoire TCR panel built the libraries from roughly 15 ng of total RNA. TCRdb independently ran MiXCR on the reads; one entry per CDR3 protein. The table lists several hundred distinct CDR3 sequences, approximately 6.2% of them singletons, with 12% to 15% in the top ten. General observations from the study: Generally, no replicate experiments were performed.

This chain links TRBV5-5 with TRBJ2-4, with D hard to call. Material: CD8+ T cells from PBMCs, obtained at baseline or after one month of anti-PD-1 therapy (not recorded which). The TCR originated in a human donor with melanoma. The CDR3 loop reads CASTGVPSKNIQYF. CDR3 in DNA: TGTGCCAGCACTGGGGTACCCTCCAAAAACATTCAGTACTTC.